Reported below is one T cell receptor beta chain. Generated by immunoSEQ multiplex PCR, the TCRdb table keeps only in-frame clones and is missing some. This table holds around 310,000 clones, 89% found once. The sample belongs to a study of blood T cell repertoires in COVID-19. This CDR3 spans 13 amino acids. With 3 bases removed from V and 2 bases from J, the gap between germline ends came to 7 bases. Germline V CDR1 and CDR2: SGHAT, FQNNGV. The rearrangement uses TRBV11-2 and TRBJ1-1; D is possibly TRBD1 (5 bases). The sequence derives from a woman aged 40 to 50 who had recovered from COVID-19. Sequencing was done on a sample of PBMCs or T cells enriched from blood (not recorded which). This chain's CDR3 is CASSFDRNTEAFF. The CDR3 region has the DNA TGTGCCAGCAGCTTTGACAGAAACACTGAAGCTTTCTTT.